These T cell receptor beta chains were read from a single sample in a study of T cell responses to AZD1222 COVID-19 vaccine. Sequencing was performed with immunoSEQ multiplex PCR; in TCRdb, only in-frame clones are kept and a portion is missing. Here the sample spans about 150,000 clones, around 92% being singletons. This specimen consisted of peripheral blood, obtained 28 days after the second AZD1222 dose. These receptors came from an adult who received the AZD1222 COVID-19 vaccine. Both conserved end residues are part of each CDR3. D genes are given only for firm matches. Rows may omit the clone size; those that give it use once, few, many or a size class.

TRBD1	TRBV7-9	.	TRBJ1-1	TGTGCCAGCAGCTTGACAGGGGTGAACACTGAAGCTTTCTTT	CASSLTGVNTEAFF
.	TRBV29-1	once	TRBJ2-1	TGCAGCGTCCCAAAAGGGGGAGGGTGGAATGAGCAGTTCTTC	CSVPKGGGWNEQFF
.	TRBV6-5	.	TRBJ1-4	TGTGCCAGCAGTTTGCTGAGGGGGGGTAATGAAAAACTGTTTTTT	CASSLLRGGNEKLFF
TRBD1	TRBV18	.	TRBJ1-2	TGTGCCAGCTCACCACCGGGGGACAGGGGCTATGGCTACACCTTC	CASSPPGDRGYGYTF
TRBD1	TRBV29-1	.	TRBJ1-1	TGCAGCGCGGGACAGTTTAACACTGAAGCTTTCTTT	CSAGQFNTEAFF
.	TRBV6-5	.	TRBJ2-1	TGTGCCAGCAGTCACGAGTATGAGCAGTTCTTC	CASSHEYEQFF
TRBD2	TRBV5-1	.	TRBJ2-1	TGCGCCAGCGCCGAGTGGAGCGGGAGGGACAATGAGCAGTTCTTC	CASAEWSGRDNEQFF
.	TRBV19	.	TRBJ1-5	TGTGCCAGTAGTATGAGAGGGCTCCCTTATAGCAATCAGCCCCAGCATTTT	CASSMRGLPYSNQPQHF
TRBD2	TRBV18	.	TRBJ2-2	TGTGCCAGCTCACCACAACTAGCGGGAGACACCGGGGAGCTGTTTTTT	CASSPQLAGDTGELFF
TRBD1	TRBV14	once	TRBJ1-5	TGTGCCAGCGCCCAGGGGGGAGGGACCAATCAGCCCCAGCATTTT	CASAQGGGTNQPQHF
.	TRBV29-1	.	TRBJ1-1	TGCAGCGTGCAGCAGAACACTGAAGCTTTCTTT	CSVQQNTEAFF
.	TRBV27	.	TRBJ2-1	TGTGCCAGCAGACGGGACGGTTCCTACAATGAGCAGTTCTTC	CASRRDGSYNEQFF
TRBD2	TRBV9	.	TRBJ2-1	TGTGCCAGCAGCGTAGTAGCGGGGGAGCAGTTCTTC	CASSVVAGEQFF
.	TRBV19	.	TRBJ2-1	TGTGCCAGTAGTATAGTGGTCGCGGGCCAGCAGTTCTTC	CASSIVVAGQQFF
.	TRBV9	.	TRBJ2-7	TGTGCCAGCAGCGCCTCCGGGACGATCTCCTACGAGCAGTACTTC	CASSASGTISYEQYF
.	TRBV29-1	.	TRBJ2-6	TGCAGCGTTGAGGGACAAACTTTC	CSVEGQTF
.	TRBV7-2	.	TRBJ1-4	TGTGCCAGCAGCTTATCTTCGGCGGGAGGAAAACTGTTTTTT	CASSLSSAGGKLFF
.	TRBV30	.	TRBJ2-7	TGTGCCTGGAGTCCTTCATTCGGGCAGTACTTC	CAWSPSFGQYF
.	TRBV5-5	.	TRBJ1-2	TGTGCCAGCAGCTTAAGGGGGGCGAACTATGGCTACACCTTC	CASSLRGANYGYTF
.	TRBV10-3	.	TRBJ1-2	TGTGCCATCAGTGTCGAGGGTAATGGCTACACCTTC	CAISVEGNGYTF
.	TRBV7-2	.	TRBJ2-4	TGTGCCAGCAGCATAATCGACAGAAACATTCAGTACTTC	CASSIIDRNIQYF
.	TRBV28	.	TRBJ1-4	TGTGCCAGCAGTCAAGGGGGGGGAGGTGAAAAACTGTTTTTT	CASSQGGGGEKLFF
.	TRBV24-1	.	TRBJ1-1	TGTGCCACCAGTGATCCCGCGGTTTCGAAGCGGGACACTGAAGCTTTCTTT	CATSDPAVSKRDTEAFF
.	TRBV18	.	TRBJ2-1	TGTGCCAGCTCACGGGAGGGACAGCCTTGGAATGAGCAGTTCTTC	CASSREGQPWNEQFF
.	TRBV19	.	TRBJ2-3	TGTGCCAGTAGTATAGGGGACTTGTCACGAGATACGCAGTATTTT	CASSIGDLSRDTQYF
.	TRBV7-2	.	TRBJ1-1	TGTGCCAGCAGCTTGGGGTGGGTGATGAACACTGAAGCTTTCTTT	CASSLGWVMNTEAFF
TRBD1	TRBV18	.	TRBJ1-3	TGTGCCAGCTCACACAACGGGACAGGGTCTTTCTCTGGAAACACCATATATTTT	CASSHNGTGSFSGNTIYF
.	TRBV5-1	.	TRBJ1-2	TGCGCCAGCAGCTTTTCTCAGGGGAGGTATAGCTATGGCTACACCTTC	CASSFSQGRYSYGYTF
.	TRBV28	.	TRBJ1-1	TGTGCCAGCAGCCCGGGGGGCTCCGGCACTGAAGCTTTCTTT	CASSPGGSGTEAFF
.	TRBV4-1	.	TRBJ1-1	TGCGCCAGCAGCCTCCGGGGGGACTCGGGAGCCACTGAAGCTTTCTTT	CASSLRGDSGATEAFF
.	TRBV18	.	TRBJ2-7	TGTGCCAGCTCACCCAATAGCTACGAGCAGTACTTC	CASSPNSYEQYF
TRBD2	TRBV7-2	once	TRBJ2-1	TGTGCCAGCAGCCGCGGGACTAGCGGGGACTACAATGAGCAGTTCTTC	CASSRGTSGDYNEQFF
TRBD1	TRBV6-5	.	TRBJ2-1	TGTGCCAGCAGTTACCCGACTAGTGGGACAGGTGAGCAGTTCTTC	CASSYPTSGTGEQFF
.	TRBV15	.	TRBJ1-5	TGTGCCACCAGCATTGACACCGGTCAGCCCCAGCATTTT	CATSIDTGQPQHF
TRBD2	TRBV4-1	.	TRBJ2-1	TGCGCCAGCAGCCAAGGCCCCGGCAGCAGCGGGGGGTCTCCTTTGCAGTTCTTC	CASSQGPGSSGGSPLQFF
.	TRBV9	.	TRBJ2-7	TGTGCCAGCAGCGTAGGCTGGGATGGTGGCGACGAGCAGTACTTC	CASSVGWDGGDEQYF
.	TRBV7-2	.	TRBJ1-6	TGTGCCAGCAGCTCCCAGGGAGGCTGGCGATCACCCCTCCACTTT	CASSSQGGWRSPLHF
TRBD2	TRBV9	.	TRBJ2-3	TGTGCCAGCAGCGTAGGAACTAGCGGGAGGGCCGTAGATACGCAGTATTTT	CASSVGTSGRAVDTQYF
.	TRBV30	once	TRBJ1-6	TGTGCCTGGAGTTCAGTTAATTCACCCCTCCACTTT	CAWSSVNSPLHF
.	TRBV20-1	.	TRBJ2-7	TGCAGTGCTAGTGGCGGTCCTGGGTTAACTTACGAGCAGTACTTC	CSASGGPGLTYEQYF
.	TRBV11-3	once	TRBJ1-2	TGTGCCCCGAGGGGGGGCTGTGGCTACACCTTC	CAPRGGCGYTF
TRBD2	TRBV27	once	TRBJ2-1	TGTGCCAGCAGTTTATGGGGTAGCGGGAGGGCCGAGGGTGAGCAGTTCTTC	CASSLWGSGRAEGEQFF
TRBD2	TRBV3-1/TRBV3-2	.	TRBJ2-7	TGTGCCAGTAAAGCGGGAGGGCCCGGACGCTACGAGCAGTACTTC	CASKAGGPGRYEQYF
.	TRBV5-1	once	TRBJ2-1	TGCGCCAGCAGCTTAGCTAGCGAGAATGAGCAGTTCTTC	CASSLASENEQFF
.	TRBV7-8	.	TRBJ2-7	TGTGCCAGCAGATCCAACGCAGGCCTTGTCTACGAGCAGTACTTC	CASRSNAGLVYEQYF
TRBD1	TRBV7-2	.	TRBJ1-2	TGTGCCAGCAGCTTTGCCGACAGGGATAGTGGCTACACCTTC	CASSFADRDSGYTF
.	TRBV5-1	.	TRBJ2-7	TGCGCCAGCAGTCCCGGAGTGGGTCCGTACGAGCAGTACTTC	CASSPGVGPYEQYF
.	TRBV6-2/TRBV6-3	.	TRBJ2-2	TGTGCCAGCAGTTACCCATCCGACTCCCGGGGCGACACCGGGGAGCTGTTTTTT	CASSYPSDSRGDTGELFF
.	TRBV28	.	TRBJ1-3	TGTGCCAGCAGTCCGCGAGGTGGCTCTGGAAACACCATATATTTT	CASSPRGGSGNTIYF
TRBD1	TRBV4-1	.	TRBJ1-2	TGCGCCAGCAGCCAAGCCCTATGGGACAGGGAAGGCTACACCTTC	CASSQALWDREGYTF
.	TRBV7-8	.	TRBJ1-6	TGTGCCAGCAGCATAAGGCAGACAAATTCACCCCTCCACTTT	CASSIRQTNSPLHF
.	TRBV7-2	.	TRBJ1-1	TGTGCCAGCAGCTTAGAGGTTTTCACTGAAGCTTTCTTT	CASSLEVFTEAFF
.	TRBV9	.	TRBJ2-1	TGTGCCAGCAGCGTCAGCTACAATGAGCAGTTCTTC	CASSVSYNEQFF
.	TRBV18	.	TRBJ1-1	TGTGCCAGCTCACCAAGAGGGGAAGGGACTGAAGCTTTCTTT	CASSPRGEGTEAFF
.	TRBV28	once	TRBJ1-3	TGTGCCAGCAGTTTTTGGGGGACGGTTGGAAACACCATATATTTT	CASSFWGTVGNTIYF
.	TRBV9	.	TRBJ1-3	TGTGCCAGCAGCGCCACAGCCACCCGGGCGTCTGGAAACACCATATATTTT	CASSATATRASGNTIYF
TRBD1	TRBV9	.	TRBJ1-2	TGTGCCAGCAGCGTAGGACAGGGGGCTTGGGGCTACACCTTC	CASSVGQGAWGYTF
.	TRBV5-1	.	TRBJ2-6	TGCGCCAGCAGCTCCCACGGGACATCTGGGGCCAACGTCCTGACTTTC	CASSSHGTSGANVLTF